The sample holds a few counts of the clone carrying this T cell receptor beta chain. Its cognate antigen is unknown. The entry originates in a study of CD8+ T cells in alopecia areata. Looking at the study overall: Those treated were given oral tofacitinib at 5 to 10 mg twice daily.

Germline V gives CDR1 SGDLS, CDR2 YYNGEE. V lost 0 bases to trimming and J lost 4 bases, with 11 bases between them. This CDR3 region has 15 residues. In alopecia areata patients, both lesional scalp punch biopsies and peripheral blood were collected. A FACSAria was used to sort CD4+ and CD8+ T cells. These cells came from PBMCs. Whole-study findings and limits: The study found higher clonality in lesional than normal scalp, especially in alopecia totalis/universalis.

Extraction of RNA preceded its reverse transcription into cDNA, which served as the sequencing template. Libraries were prepared by immunoSEQ multiplex PCR; TCRdb keeps only in-frame clonotypes and omits some of them. The top ten clones hold under 6.5% of a sample with 110,000 to 150,000 clones, around 58% of them seen once. The rearrangement links TRBV9 to TRBJ1-5; a weak D match, TRBD1 (5 bases). Sequences were derived from CD4+ T cells sorted from blood, sampled at week 0. The clonotype originates from a human donor with alopecia areata. The CDR3 DNA reads as TGTGCCAGCAGCGTAGCGACGGGGGAAAATCAGCCCCAGCATTTT. Its protein is CASSVATGENQPQHF. The full variable domain, completed using reference TRBV9 and TRBJ1-5, is DSGVTQTPKHLITATGQRVTLRCSPRSGDLSVYWYQQSLDQGLQFLIQYYNGEERAKGNILERFSAQQFPDLHSELNLSSLELGDSALYFCASSVATGENQPQHFGDGTRLSIL.